This T cell receptor (beta chain) was documented in a study of blood T cell repertoires in COVID-19 (dated by TCRdb to 2020 to 2021). With regard to the full study: The collaborator samples originated in the United States, Italy and Spain and spanned the acute and convalescent phases of COVID-19. Samples came from the ongoing ImmuneRACE study (first 160 participants) plus 1,254 subjects from 6 global collaborators. Where available, HLA class I and class II types were taken from metadata supplied by the sample provider and were not determined by assay-based typing. The dataset comprised deeply sampled blood TCRbeta repertoires from subjects exposed to, actively infected with, or recovered from COVID-19. The repertoires were released in a freely available public database intended as a resource for research on the immune response to SARS-CoV-2. The sample metadata nearly always contained a de-identified subject ID, COVID-19 status, age in years and sex. The material from the prospective study consisted of cDNA or gDNA derived from T cells, B-cell-depleted T cells, or PBMCs.

Study-level results and caveats: Clinical and demographic metadata were provided uncurated, with the amount varying by source and participant.

The CDR3 measures 14 amino acids from cysteine to phenylalanine. The DNA shown is the 42-base CDR3, in frame from base 1. CDR1 and CDR2, looked up from the germline V gene (reference sequence), are SEHNR and FQNEAQ. The sample holds many counts of this clone. Its cognate antigen has yet to be identified. The junction departs from germline at one end; a sequencing error may be responsible. Samples from volunteer blood donors who had recovered from COVID-19 were contributed by a second Seattle source. Collaborating institutions collected whole blood in K2EDTA tubes following their own protocols. For TCRbeta analysis, collaborators shipped samples in one of three forms: frozen whole blood, isolated PBMCs, or DNA extracted from either of those sample types. TCRbeta CDR3 regions were amplified from genomic DNA by means of the immunoSEQ Assay, a bias-controlled multiplex PCR. The authors processed their data as follows. The number of nucleated cells in each sample was estimated by amplification of reference gene primers within the assay. Sequence reads were collapsed and filtered to measure the absolute abundance of every unique TCRbeta CDR3 rearrangement. For each sample, productive Simpson clonality was calculated as the square root of Simpson's diversity index over productive rearrangements. Imported from immuneACCESS, the table was reduced by TCRdb to in-frame sequences with V and J called. These copies leave out some clones; in studies compared against another copy, an unresolved V gene accounts for under half, and the cause of the remainder is not known. V, J and clone size were drawn from that table, and D and trimming were deduced from the DNA. The sample data list roughly 200,000 clones, and just under 90% of these were observed just once. 6.2% of the sample is in the top ten clones.

The TCR was taken from a man aged 55 to 69 who had recovered from COVID-19. Here the chain combines TRBV7-9 and TRBJ1-2, with 7 middle bases fitting TRBD1. The source material was peripheral blood. The CDR3 is CASSVATRGNGYTF. The DNA is TGTGCCAGCAGCGTAGCTACCAGGGGGAATGGCTACACCTTC.